Listed here is a single T cell receptor beta chain. As yet, its antigen is unknown. The PCR used 60 Vbeta and 13 Jbeta primers. Sequenced by immunoSEQ multiplex PCR; TCRdb stores in-frame clones only, minus some. This sample has under 200,000 clones, with approximately 80% found just once. V gave up 3 bases and J gave up 7 bases; unmatched junction bases: 5. The CDR3 loop spans 15 amino acids. Germline-derived CDR1 and CDR2 are SGHVS and FNYEAQ. These data belong to a study of cytomegalovirus exposure and HLA in healthy donors. Study findings and constraints: An analysis that came later showed most CMV-associated TCR beta chains appearing HLA-restricted. When the data were analyzed later, several of the most significant clusters appeared to be linked to common viral pathogens.

Sequencing input: PBMCs. This chain joins TRBV7-6 and TRBJ2-1; 11 positions match TRBD2. The clonotype was recovered from a male donor in good health and CMV-seropositive. Here the CDR3 reads CASSFTSGRSNEQFF. Written as DNA, the CDR3 is TGTGCCAGCAGCTTCACTAGCGGGAGAAGTAATGAGCAGTTCTTC.